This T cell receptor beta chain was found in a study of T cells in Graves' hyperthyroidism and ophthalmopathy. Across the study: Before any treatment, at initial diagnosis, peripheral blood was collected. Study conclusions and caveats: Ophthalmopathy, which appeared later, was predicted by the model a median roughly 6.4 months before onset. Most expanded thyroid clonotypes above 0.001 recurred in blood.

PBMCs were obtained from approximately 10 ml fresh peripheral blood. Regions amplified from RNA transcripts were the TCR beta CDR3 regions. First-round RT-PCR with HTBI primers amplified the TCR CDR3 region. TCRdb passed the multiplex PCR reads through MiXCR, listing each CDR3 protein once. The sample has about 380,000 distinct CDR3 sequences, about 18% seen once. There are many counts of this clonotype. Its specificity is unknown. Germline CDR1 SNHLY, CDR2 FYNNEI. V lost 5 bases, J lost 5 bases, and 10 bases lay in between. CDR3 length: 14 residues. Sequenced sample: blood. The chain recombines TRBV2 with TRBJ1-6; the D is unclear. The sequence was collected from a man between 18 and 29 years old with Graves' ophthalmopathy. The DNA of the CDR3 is TGTGCCAGCAGTTACGGGAGGAATAATTCACCCCTCCACTTT. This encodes CASSYGRNNSPLHF.